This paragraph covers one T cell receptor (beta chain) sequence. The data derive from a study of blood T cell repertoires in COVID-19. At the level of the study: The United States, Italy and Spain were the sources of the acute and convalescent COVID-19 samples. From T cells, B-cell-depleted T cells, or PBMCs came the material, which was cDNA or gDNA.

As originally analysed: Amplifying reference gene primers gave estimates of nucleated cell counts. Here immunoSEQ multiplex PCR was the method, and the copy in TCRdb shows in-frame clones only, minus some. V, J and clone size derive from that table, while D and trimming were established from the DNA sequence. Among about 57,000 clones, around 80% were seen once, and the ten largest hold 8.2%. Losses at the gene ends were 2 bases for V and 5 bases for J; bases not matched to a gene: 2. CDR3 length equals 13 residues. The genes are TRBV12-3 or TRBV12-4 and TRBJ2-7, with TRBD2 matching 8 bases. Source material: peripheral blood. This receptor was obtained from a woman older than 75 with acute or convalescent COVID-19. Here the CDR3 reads CASSLREGDEQYF. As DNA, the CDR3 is TGTGCCAGCAGTTTACGGGAGGGAGACGAGCAGTACTTC.